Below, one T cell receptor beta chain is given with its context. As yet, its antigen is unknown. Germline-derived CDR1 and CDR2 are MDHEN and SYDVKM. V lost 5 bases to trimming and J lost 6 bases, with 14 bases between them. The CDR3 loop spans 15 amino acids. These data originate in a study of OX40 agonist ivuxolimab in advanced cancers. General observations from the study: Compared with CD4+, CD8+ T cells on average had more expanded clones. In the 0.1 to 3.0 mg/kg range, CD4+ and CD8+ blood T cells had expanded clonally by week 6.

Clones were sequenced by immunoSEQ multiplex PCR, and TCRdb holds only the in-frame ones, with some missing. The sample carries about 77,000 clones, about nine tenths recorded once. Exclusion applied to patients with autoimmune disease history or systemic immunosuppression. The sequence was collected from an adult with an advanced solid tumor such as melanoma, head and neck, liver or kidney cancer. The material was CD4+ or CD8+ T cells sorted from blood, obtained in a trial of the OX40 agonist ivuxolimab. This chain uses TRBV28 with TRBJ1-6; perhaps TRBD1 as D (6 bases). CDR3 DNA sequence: TGTGCCAGCAGTCCGAGCACCAGGGGTAATTCACCCCTCCACTTT. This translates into CASSPSTRGNSPLHF.